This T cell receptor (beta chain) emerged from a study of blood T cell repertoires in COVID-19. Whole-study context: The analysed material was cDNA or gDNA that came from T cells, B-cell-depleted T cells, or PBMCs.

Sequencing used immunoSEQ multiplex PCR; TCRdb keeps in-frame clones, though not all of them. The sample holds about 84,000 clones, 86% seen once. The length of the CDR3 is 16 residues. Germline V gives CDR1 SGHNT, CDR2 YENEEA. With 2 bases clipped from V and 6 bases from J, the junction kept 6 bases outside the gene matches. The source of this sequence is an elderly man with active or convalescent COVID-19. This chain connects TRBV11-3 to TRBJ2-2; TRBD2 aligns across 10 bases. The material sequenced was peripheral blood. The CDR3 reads CASSLRLAGVAGELFF. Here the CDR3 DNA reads TGTGCCAGCAGCTTAAGGCTAGCGGGAGTGGCCGGGGAGCTGTTTTTT.